The 15 T cell receptor beta chains below were found in one sample sequenced in a study of Tregs in tolerant kidney transplant recipients. Clones were read by immunoSEQ multiplex PCR, and TCRdb kept only the in-frame ones, dropping some. The sample shows roughly 69,000 clones, 95% to 98% of them seen only once. The source material was Tregs from blood, sampled before the transplant. These receptor sequences come from a human donor who received a combined kidney and bone marrow transplant.

This sequence joins TRBV9 and TRBJ1-1; TRBD1 agrees at 10 bases. V shed 0 bases and J 5 bases; nucleotides not matched to a gene: 4. Per germline, CDR1 SGDLS and CDR2 YYNGEE. The CDR3 runs to 15 residues. Written as DNA, the CDR3 is TGTGCCAGCAGCGTAGGGGGACAGGGGTGGACTGAAGCTTTCTTT. Translating it yields CASSVGGQGWTEAFF.

The chain uses TRBV19 and TRBJ2-5, with 9 bases aligning to TRBD2. V shed 8 bases, J shed 5 bases, and the junction held 9 bases outside the gene matches. CDR3 length: 14 amino acids. Germline V gene data show CDR1 as LNHDA and CDR2 as SQIVND (reference sequence). The DNA for the CDR3 is TGTGCCAGTCGCATTAGCGGGAGTGGTGAGACCCAGTACTTC. Translating gives CASRISGSGETQYF.

The chain joins TRBV2 to TRBJ2-6; a possible D gene is TRBD1 (6 bases). V was shortened by 7 bases and J by 0 bases, with 19 bases between the two germline ends. There are 18 residues in the CDR3. Per the germline V gene, CDR1 is SNHLY and CDR2 is FYNNEI. CDR3 loop: CASKVDRFENSGANVLTF. DNA of the CDR3: TGTGCCAGCAAGGTCGACAGGTTCGAGAACTCTGGGGCCAACGTCCTGACTTTC.

The J gene is TRBJ1-2, the V gene TRBV5-1, with D possibly matching TRBD1 (5 bases). V was pared by 1 base and J by 4 bases, with 14 bases between. The CDR3 sequence is 15 residues long. Per germline, CDR1 SGHRS and CDR2 YFSETQ. CDR3 sequence reads: CASSLFGTASYGYTF. In nucleotides, the CDR3 is TGCGCCAGCAGCTTGTTCGGGACTGCGAGCTATGGCTACACCTTC.

The chain is built from TRBV30 and TRBJ2-7, with 7 bases that match TRBD1. This CDR3 is 14 amino acids long. V dropped 5 bases and J dropped 3; count of bases not matched to a gene: 10. The germline V gene has CDR1 GTSNPN and CDR2 SVGIG (reference sequence). CDR3 sequence reads: CAWEPGQKLYEQYF. DNA for the CDR3: TGTGCCTGGGAGCCGGGACAGAAACTCTACGAGCAGTACTTC.

This clone was observed a single time. The chain joins TRBV19 to TRBJ2-3, with 9 bases lining up with TRBD2. Trimming took 4 bases from V and 6 from J; bases not matched to a gene: 17. The V gene's germline CDR1 is LNHDA and CDR2 SQIVND (reference sequence). The CDR3 has 18 amino acids. Here the CDR3 DNA reads TGTGCCAGTAGTACCGAAAATCTAGCGGGGAAAGGCGTCGATACGCAGTATTTT. Translated: CASSTENLAGKGVDTQYF.

The genes are TRBV14 and TRBJ1-4; tentatively, D is TRBD1 (6 bases). The germline V gene has CDR1 SGHDN and CDR2 FVKESK. Trimming stripped 3 bases from V and 2 bases from J, with 10 bases between. The CDR3 runs 15 residues. CDR3 loop: CASSQYRVTNEKLFF. The CDR3 DNA follows: TGTGCCAGCAGCCAGTACAGGGTTACTAATGAAAAACTGTTTTTT.

The chain has TRBV7-8 and TRBJ2-5, with TRBD2 matching over 7 bases. Losses at the gene ends were 3 bases for V and 9 bases for J; bases not matched to a gene: 19. Per germline, CDR1 SGHVS and CDR2 FQNEAQ. This CDR3 has 17 residues. The CDR3 DNA follows: TGTGCCAGCAGCTTTGACCGGCAGGGAGGGATTGGTTGGGCCCAGTACTTC. Encoded protein: CASSFDRQGGIGWAQYF. The entire variable domain, with the rest obtained from reference TRBV7-8 and TRBJ2-5, is as follows: GAGVSQSPRYKVAKRGQDVALRCDPISGHVSLFWYQQALGQGPEFLTYFQNEAQLDKSGLPSDRFFAERPEGSVSTLKIQRTQQEDSAVYLCASSFDRQGGIGWAQYFGPGTRLLVL.

This chain uses TRBV5-1 with TRBJ2-5; D is perhaps TRBD1 (5 bases). Germline assignment: CDR1 SGHRS and CDR2 YFSETQ. The CDR3 sequence is 14 residues long. The ends were cut back, 5 bases at V and 0 bases at J, with 11 bases in the middle. CDR3 sequence (DNA): TGCGCCAGCAGTCCACACAGGTACCAAGAGACCCAGTACTTC. Translated, it gives CASSPHRYQETQYF.

This chain links TRBV30 with TRBJ2-3; 13 bases map to TRBD2. Germline CDR1 reads GTSNPN; CDR2 reads SVGIG (reference sequence). Trimming cost V 2 bases and J 10 bases; bases outside gene matches: 9. The CDR3 loop spans 15 amino acids. The CDR3 DNA reads as TGTGCCTGGAGTTGGACTAGCGGGAGCCTCTCTTCGCAGTATTTT. Its translation is CAWSWTSGSLSSQYF.

The CDR3 sequence is CASSVLAGAVYEQFF. CDR3 in DNA: TGCGCCAGCAGCGTATTAGCGGGAGCTGTATATGAGCAGTTCTTC. This rearrangement joins TRBV5-1 to TRBJ2-1; TRBD2 matches at 9 bases. With 4 bases clipped from V and 8 bases from J, the junction kept 10 bases outside the gene matches. The germline V gene encodes CDR1 SGHRS and CDR2 YFSETQ. The CDR3 extends over 15 amino acids.

V and J are TRBV10-3 and TRBJ2-3, with TRBD2 matching over 9 bases. The CDR3 length is 14 residues. Germline values: CDR1 ENHRY, CDR2 SYGVKD. After removal of 6 bases from V and 3 bases from J, the junction contained 4 bases not matched to a gene. The CDR3 loop is CAIRQAGGTDTQYF. Written as DNA, the CDR3 is TGTGCCATCAGGCAAGCGGGGGGAACAGATACGCAGTATTTT.

The V and J genes are TRBV11-2 and TRBJ1-1; TRBD1 agrees at 7 bases. Germline-derived CDR1 and CDR2 are SGHAT and FQNNGV. The CDR3 sequence is 16 residues long. The ends lost 4 bases at V and 2 bases at J; junction bases unmatched: 10. This CDR3 is CASSSKSGQTNTEAFF. The CDR3 DNA reads as TGTGCCAGCAGCTCCAAATCGGGACAGACAAACACTGAAGCTTTCTTT.

This clone was counted a few times. V gene TRBV6-5 combines with J gene TRBJ2-2; no clear D gene. CDR3 length: 12 amino acids. Deletions cut 6 bases from V and 7 bases from J, with 9 bases between. Germline V gene lookup returns CDR1 MNHEY and CDR2 SVGAGI. The CDR3 region is CASRTRGGELFF. The CDR3 DNA reads TGTGCCAGCAGGACTCGAGGCGGGGAGCTGTTTTTT.

The chain links TRBV7-2 to TRBJ1-1; TRBD1 is a possible D gene (6 bases). V was cut by 4 bases and J by 7 bases, with 13 bases left in between. This CDR3 comprises 13 residues. Germline assignment: CDR1 SGHTA and CDR2 FQGNSA. The CDR3 sequence is CASSSYRQVEAFF. The CDR3 DNA sequence: TGTGCCAGCAGCTCTTACCGACAGGTTGAAGCTTTCTTT.